The 21 T cell receptor beta chains below were found in one sample sequenced in a study of shared clonotypes between healthy human individuals. Libraries were prepared by immunoSEQ multiplex PCR; TCRdb keeps only in-frame clonotypes and omits some of them. The sample consists of 2.3 million or so clones, more than 80% of them appearing once. The sample comprised naive CD4+ T cells from PBMCs. The subset was: CD45RA+ positively selected. The receptors shown here come from a man aged 18 to 29 in good health. Some clones in this sample may be carry-over from other donors' samples.

This clone was seen once. The J gene is TRBJ2-7, the V gene TRBV12-2. TRBV12-2 is a documented pseudogene. The CDR3 is 15 residues long. The CDR3 DNA is TGTGCAAGTCGCCTCCCCTCACCCGGGACCCTCGAGCAGTACTTC. The encoded protein is CASRLPSPGTLEQYF.

The V gene is TRBV7-2, the J gene TRBJ2-5; TRBD2 agrees at 8 bases. V was pared by 3 bases and J by 1 base, with 4 bases of the junction left unmatched. Germline V lookup: CDR1 SGHTA, CDR2 FQGNSA. This CDR3 spans 15 amino acids. The CDR3 nucleotides are TGTGCCAGCAGCTTCTCTAGCGGGCCCCAAGAGACCCAGTACTTC. Amino acid sequence: CASSFSSGPQETQYF. The whole variable domain, filled in from reference TRBV7-2 and TRBJ2-5, reads GAGVSQSPSNKVTEKGKDVELRCDPISGHTALYWYRQSLGQGLEFLIYFQGNSAPDKSGLPSDRFSAERTGGSVSTLTIQRTQQEDSAVYLCASSFSSGPQETQYFGPGTRLLVL.

The rearrangement joins TRBV29-1 to TRBJ2-1, with D possibly matching TRBD2 (5 bases). Germline V gene lookup returns CDR1 SQVTM and CDR2 ANQGSEA. V gave up 8 bases and J gave up 8 bases, with 13 bases separating them. The CDR3 length is 11 residues. The CDR3 protein is CSTRGTYEQFF. DNA for the CDR3: TGCAGCACCCGGGGAACCTATGAGCAGTTCTTC.

The chain carries TRBV2 and TRBJ2-7; 10 nucleotides align to TRBD1. Germline V gene sequence: CDR1 SNHLY, CDR2 FYNNEI. The CDR3 runs to 14 residues. Losses at the gene ends were 5 bases for V and 7 bases for J; bases not matched to a gene: 8. DNA for the CDR3: TGTGCCAGCAGTAACCTCGACAGGGGGCAAGAGCAGTACTTC. It encodes CASSNLDRGQEQYF.

This clone was picked up one time. V usage is TRBV4-1 and J usage is TRBJ1-3; possibly TRBD1 for D (5 bases). The CDR3 is 14 residues long. With 5 bases removed from V and 2 bases from J, the gap between germline ends came to 10 bases. Germline CDR1 reads MGHRA; CDR2 reads YSYEKL. This CDR3 reads CASSGALAGNTIYF. CDR3 sequence (DNA): TGCGCCAGCAGCGGGGCTTTAGCTGGAAACACCATATATTTT.

The genes are TRBV5-6 and TRBJ2-5; D gene uncertain. The J call may be faulty, since TRBJ2-7 better matches the DNA end. CDR3 size: 11 residues. The V gene's germline CDR1 is SGHDT and CDR2 YYEEEE. DNA of the CDR3: TGTGCCAGCAGCTTGGGATACGAGCAGTACTTC. This gives the protein CASSLGYEQYF.

This chain uses TRBV6-1 with TRBJ2-6; D not resolved. V was shortened by 3 bases and J by 0 bases, with 9 bases between the two germline ends. This CDR3 spans 16 amino acids. The germline gives CDR1 MNHNS, CDR2 SASEGT. CDR3: CASSDLSVSGANVLTF. CDR3 nucleotides: TGTGCCAGCAGTGATTTGAGCGTCTCTGGGGCCAACGTCCTGACTTTC.

V usage is TRBV7-8 and J usage is TRBJ1-3; no definite D call. Germline values: CDR1 SGHVS, CDR2 FQNEAQ. The V end was cut by 1 base, the J end by 9 bases, with 19 bases between. CDR3 length: 16 amino acids. The CDR3 DNA reads as TGTGCCAGCAGCTTAGGAGGGTTAGTCACTGCGGGCACCATATATTTT. Translated, it gives CASSLGGLVTAGTIYF.

V gene TRBV7-3 combines with J gene TRBJ1-1; no clear D. The CDR3 runs 12 residues. The germline V gene has CDR1 SGHTA and CDR2 FQGTGA. Trimming took off 5 bases at V and 1 base at J, with 5 bases between the two ends. The CDR3 sequence is CASSTGNTEAFF. CDR3 in DNA: TGTGCCAGCAGCACCGGGAACACTGAAGCTTTCTTT.

The chain carries TRBV30 and TRBJ2-2; TRBD2 aligns across 8 bases. J was trimmed by 6 bases and V by 2 bases; bases with no gene match: 5. The CDR3 has 14 residues. Germline CDR1 and CDR2: GTSNPN and SVGIG (reference sequence). For the CDR3, the DNA is TGTGCCTGGAGTTCGGGACTAGGCTCCGGGGAGCTGTTTTTT. Translation: CAWSSGLGSGELFF.

This clone came up once. A junction boundary mismatches the germline segment, possibly from a read error. The chain has TRBV27 and TRBJ1-2; weak D call: TRBD1 (6 bases). Germline V gene sequence: CDR1 MNHEY, CDR2 SMNVEV (reference sequence). The CDR3 sequence is 17 residues long. The CDR3 reads CASSFLAGPGGGYGYTF. CDR3 sequence (DNA): TGTGCCAGCAGTTTCCTCGCGGGTCCGGGGGGGGGCTATGGCTACACCTTT.

The count of this clone is one. The CDR3 region is CASSSPGTTLYNEQFF. The DNA of the CDR3 is TGTGCCAGCAGTTCTCCCGGGACGACCCTTTACAATGAGCAGTTCTTC. The genes are TRBV28 and TRBJ2-1; D is perhaps TRBD1 or TRBD2 (5 bases each). The CDR3 contains 16 residues. The germline gives CDR1 MDHEN, CDR2 SYDVKM. V was clipped by 4 bases and J by 4 bases, with 17 bases between them.

The rearrangement joins TRBV5-1 to TRBJ1-1, with D unresolved. V was clipped by 5 bases and J by 1 base, with 12 bases between them. This CDR3 contains 14 residues. In germline, CDR1 is SGHRS, CDR2 YFSETQ. CDR3 sequence (DNA): TGCGCCAGCAGGCCGGACTTCGGGAACACTGAAGCTTTCTTT. Protein product: CASRPDFGNTEAFF.

The genes are TRBV28 and TRBJ2-7; D could derive from TRBD1 or TRBD2 (5 bases each). The CDR3 consists of 19 residues. V dropped 5 bases and J dropped 3 bases, with 29 bases sitting between them. The V gene's germline CDR1 is MDHEN and CDR2 SYDVKM. The CDR3 sequence: CASSLYRDRWSGLGYEQYF. CDR3 nucleotide sequence: TGTGCCAGCAGTCTCTACCGGGACCGGTGGTCGGGGTTAGGCTACGAGCAGTACTTC.

V and J are TRBV30 and TRBJ1-1; possible D gene TRBD1, 5 bases. In germline, CDR1 is GTSNPN, CDR2 SVGIG (reference sequence). The ends were cut back, 3 bases at V and 0 bases at J, with 11 bases in the middle. This CDR3 has 14 amino acids. Here the CDR3 DNA reads TGTGCCTGGAGGGGGACGTTGGTGAACACTGAAGCTTTCTTT. It translates to CAWRGTLVNTEAFF.

The CDR3 DNA reads as TGTGCCAGCAGGCGGACTAGCGGGAGGTATAATGAGCAGTTCTTC. Protein sequence: CASRRTSGRYNEQFF. The rearrangement uses TRBV6-5 and TRBJ2-1, with 14 bases fitting TRBD2. The J segment lost 7 bases and the V segment lost 6 bases, leaving 5 bases of the junction unmatched. Germline V lookup: CDR1 MNHEY, CDR2 SVGAGI. The CDR3 is 15 residues long.

The CDR3 DNA follows: TGTGCCAGCAGCTTCACAAGGAACCAAGAGACCCAGTACTTC. Encoded protein: CASSFTRNQETQYF. V and J are TRBV7-3 and TRBJ2-5; D remains unclear. Germline V gene lookup returns CDR1 SGHTA and CDR2 FQGTGA. V dropped 3 bases and J dropped 0 bases, with 8 bases sitting between them. The CDR3 consists of 14 residues.

The J gene is TRBJ2-1, the V gene TRBV5-1; 7 bases agree with TRBD2. V shed 7 bases, J shed 3 bases, and the junction held 7 bases outside the gene matches. The CDR3 is 14 amino acids. Looked up from germline, CDR1 is SGHRS and CDR2 is YFSETQ. This chain's CDR3 is CASGRGEGYNEQFF. The CDR3, as DNA: TGCGCCAGCGGGAGGGGTGAGGGCTACAATGAGCAGTTCTTC.

The chain uses TRBV19 and TRBJ1-1; D ambiguous. Germline V lookup: CDR1 LNHDA, CDR2 SQIVND (reference sequence). Trimming left V 1 base short and J 8 bases short, with 11 bases between. The CDR3 consists of 13 residues. CDR3 protein: CASSIGELYEAFF. In nucleotides, the CDR3 is TGTGCCAGTAGTATAGGCGAACTCTACGAAGCTTTCTTT.

The V and J genes are TRBV5-1 and TRBJ2-1, with 12 bases matching TRBD2. V trimming: 4 bases; J trimming: 2 bases; junction bases outside the gene matches: 4. This CDR3 region has 16 residues. From germline, CDR1 is SGHRS and CDR2 YFSETQ. CDR3 bases: TGCGCCAGCAGCCTACGACTAGCGGGAGCCTACAATGAGCAGTTCTTC. This sequence encodes CASSLRLAGAYNEQFF. The full variable domain, completed using reference TRBV5-1 and TRBJ2-1, is KAGVTQTPRYLIKTRGQQVTLSCSPISGHRSVSWYQQTPGQGLQFLFEYFSETQRNKGNFPGRFSGRQFSNSRSEMNVSTLELGDSALYLCASSLRLAGAYNEQFFGPGTRLTVL.

The rearrangement links TRBV5-1 to TRBJ1-2; the D gene is possibly TRBD1 (6 bases). The CDR3 consists of 15 residues. CDR1 is SGHRS, CDR2 YFSETQ, per germline. With 2 bases removed from V and 9 bases from J, the gap between germline ends came to 20 bases. The CDR3 DNA sequence: TGCGCCAGCAGCTTATTACAGGGAACTTCTGGGAGCTACACCTTC. The encoded protein is CASSLLQGTSGSYTF.